This is a list of T cell receptor beta chains from one sample in a study of sequential checkpoint blockade in melanoma. Profiled with immunoSEQ multiplex PCR; TCRdb holds only in-frame clones, not every one. The sample lists around 12,000 clones, approximately 68% seen once, with about a fifth in the top ten. The sample consisted of CD8+ T cells sorted from blood (inferred from file names), taken from a patient given nivolumab and ipilimumab in sequence. The receptors here all came from a human donor with melanoma. Both conserved end residues are part of each CDR3. A D gene is named only where the DNA matches it firmly. Some rows have no size entry. The others give once, few or many, or a class for an expanded clone.

size	J	D	V	DNA	CDR3
-	TRBJ2-1	-	TRBV29-1	TGCAGCGCCAAGGGGGGAGGGAATGAGCAGTTCTTC	CSAKGGGNEQFF
-	TRBJ2-7	TRBD2	TRBV13	TGTGCCAGCAGCCCGACGGGACTAGCGGACACCTACGAGCAGTACTTC	CASSPTGLADTYEQYF
-	TRBJ2-1	TRBD1	TRBV18	TGTGCCAGCTCACCACCGGACAGGGCCGATGAGCAGTTCTTC	CASSPPDRADEQFF
few	TRBJ2-5	TRBD1	TRBV5-6	TGTGCCAGCAGCTTCGGGACAGGAATTAAAGAGACCCAGTACTTC	CASSFGTGIKETQYF
few	TRBJ2-5	TRBD1	TRBV10-3	TGTGCCATCAGCCTGACAGGGGACCCATCCGAGACCCAGTACTTC	CAISLTGDPSETQYF
-	TRBJ2-6	TRBD2	TRBV9	TGTGCCAGCAGCGCTAGCGGGCATACCTCTGGGGCCAACGTCCTGACTTTC	CASSASGHTSGANVLTF
-	TRBJ2-3	-	TRBV2	TGTGCCAGCAGCCTCACAGATACGCAGTATTTT	CASSLTDTQYF
-	TRBJ2-3	TRBD2	TRBV5-1	TGCGCCAGCAGCTTGTTCGGGAGCGGGGTTGGGACAGATACGCAGTATTTT	CASSLFGSGVGTDTQYF
-	TRBJ1-1	-	TRBV7-2	TGTGCCAGCAGCTTTGAAGGAGGCACTGAAGCTTTCTTT	CASSFEGGTEAFF
once	TRBJ2-7	TRBD1	TRBV9	TGTGCCAGCAGCGCCGAGACAGGGTTTACCTACGAGCAGTACTTC	CASSAETGFTYEQYF
-	TRBJ2-1	-	TRBV21-1	TGTGCCAGCAGAAAAAAGAAGGGACTAGCGGGAGGGTACAATGAGCAGTTCTTC	CASRKKKGLAGGYNEQFF
-	TRBJ1-2	-	TRBV6-6	TGTGCCAGCAGTCCTCAGGGAGGCTATGGCTACACCTTC	CASSPQGGYGYTF
-	TRBJ1-2	TRBD1	TRBV7-3	TGTGCCAGCAGCTCCCCGGGACAGTTCTATGGCTACACCTTC	CASSSPGQFYGYTF
-	TRBJ2-1	TRBD2	TRBV9	TGTGCCAGCAGCCTTGGGGCGGGAGTCCCTGAGCAGTTCTTC	CASSLGAGVPEQFF
-	TRBJ2-1	TRBD1	TRBV9	TGTGCCAGCAGCGTAGGGGTCCGGGGACAGGGGTTAAATGAGCAGTTCTTC	CASSVGVRGQGLNEQFF
few	TRBJ2-7	-	TRBV6-1	TGTGCCAGCAGTGAAGGGCTAGCTGTCTCCTACGAGCAGTACTTC	CASSEGLAVSYEQYF
-	TRBJ2-3	TRBD2	TRBV27	TGTGCCAGCAGTTTCATAGCGGGGGGCCTGTTTGCAGATACGCAGTATTTT	CASSFIAGGLFADTQYF
once	TRBJ2-1	TRBD2	TRBV2	TGTGCCAGCAGTGAATTGGCGGGAGGGAAGTACAATGAGCAGTTCTTC	CASSELAGGKYNEQFF
once	TRBJ2-1	TRBD2	TRBV30	TGTGCCTGGGAAATAGCGGGAGGTGAGCAGTTCTTC	CAWEIAGGEQFF
-	TRBJ2-5	TRBD1	TRBV6-5	TGTGCCAGCAGTTCGGACAGGGATCTTGGTGAGACCCAGTACTTC	CASSSDRDLGETQYF
-	TRBJ2-7	TRBD2	TRBV4-3	TGCGCCAGCAGCCAACCGGGACTAGCTGACGAGCAGTACTTC	CASSQPGLADEQYF
-	TRBJ2-7	-	TRBV6-5	TGTGCCAGCAGTTACTCGATTTTGACTTACGAGCAGTACTTC	CASSYSILTYEQYF
few	TRBJ2-2	-	TRBV7-2	TGTGCCAGCAGCCCAGCGAACACCGGGGAGCTGTTTTTT	CASSPANTGELFF
-	TRBJ2-7	TRBD2	TRBV15	TGTGCCACCAGCAGTTCATCAGAGGCGGGAGACGAGCAGTACTTC	CATSSSSEAGDEQYF
-	TRBJ1-4	TRBD1	TRBV7-9	TGTGCCAGCAGCGAGCGACCGGGACAGGCTAATGAAAAACTGTTTTTT	CASSERPGQANEKLFF
-	TRBJ1-6	-	TRBV13	TGTGCCAGCAGCTTGCCGGGGGGAAATTCACCCCTCCACTTT	CASSLPGGNSPLHF
-	TRBJ2-3	-	TRBV30	TGTGCCTGGGACAGGGGAGGGAGCACAGATACGCAGTATTTT	CAWDRGGSTDTQYF
-	TRBJ2-7	TRBD2	TRBV28	TGTGCCAGCAGCTACGAGTTGTTGCGGGAGTACGAGCAGTACTTC	CASSYELLREYEQYF
few	TRBJ2-2	-	TRBV10-3	TGTGCCGTTCGACTAGATAACACCGGGGAGCTGTTTTTT	CAVRLDNTGELFF
-	TRBJ2-7	TRBD1	TRBV28	TGTGCCAGCAGACGATTGACAGGGAACGAGCAGTACTTC	CASRRLTGNEQYF
-	TRBJ2-1	TRBD1	TRBV4-3	TGCGCCAGCAGCCCCAGACAGGGAACCTACAATGAGCAGTTCTTC	CASSPRQGTYNEQFF
once	TRBJ2-1	-	TRBV28	TGTGCCAGCATCCCTGGTCGCAGGGGACATCCCTACAATGAGCAGTTCTTC	CASIPGRRGHPYNEQFF
-	TRBJ2-7	-	TRBV11-3	TGTGCCAGCAGCGCCCCGGAGTATGACGAGCAGTACTTC	CASSAPEYDEQYF
-	TRBJ1-1	-	TRBV9	TGTGCCAGCAGCGCCGGGGTCTTGAGGACTGAAGCTTTCTTT	CASSAGVLRTEAFF
-	TRBJ2-6	TRBD1	TRBV7-8	TGTGCCAGCAGCCCCTACAGGGGAAGAAGCTCTGGGGCCAACGTCCTGACTTTC	CASSPYRGRSSGANVLTF
few	TRBJ2-2	-	TRBV5-4	TGTGCCAGCAGCTTTGGGACTTCGATCACCGGGGAGCTGTTTTTT	CASSFGTSITGELFF
-	TRBJ2-1	TRBD1	TRBV6-4	TGTGCCAGCAGCCGGACAGGCGACAGCTCCTACAATGAGCAGTTCTTC	CASSRTGDSSYNEQFF
-	TRBJ2-1	TRBD2	TRBV5-6	TGTGCCAGCAGCTTGGGGGGGGGAGGCTACAATGAGCAGTTCTTC	CASSLGGGGYNEQFF
once	TRBJ2-3	-	TRBV7-6	TGTGCCAGCAGCTCCAACCAGCAGGGCACAGATACGCAGTATTTT	CASSSNQQGTDTQYF
-	TRBJ2-1	TRBD1	TRBV14	TGTGCCAGCAGCCAAGCGAGACAGGGCTTCGACAATGAGCAGTTCTTC	CASSQARQGFDNEQFF
medium-sized	TRBJ2-7	TRBD2	TRBV19	TGTGCCAGTAGTATTCACGAAGTCGCGCTAGCGGGAGATTCAACAACTACCTACGAGCAGTACTTC	CASSIHEVALAGDSTTTYEQYF
-	TRBJ2-1	-	TRBV11-2	TGTGCCAGCAGCTTAGCCGGACAGAATGAGCAGTTCTTC	CASSLAGQNEQFF
-	TRBJ2-7	TRBD2	TRBV4-2	TGTGCCAGCAGCCAAGATCAGACTAGCGGCTACGCCTACGAGCAGTACTTC	CASSQDQTSGYAYEQYF
-	TRBJ1-1	TRBD1	TRBV27	TGTGCCAGCGGCTCGGACAGGGGGAACACTGAAGCTTTCTTT	CASGSDRGNTEAFF
-	TRBJ2-3	TRBD1	TRBV11-3	TGTGCCAGCAGGTGGTCAGGGGGTACAGATACGCAGTATTTT	CASRWSGGTDTQYF
-	TRBJ1-3	TRBD1	TRBV30	TGTGCCTGGAGGGGGACAGCCTCTGGAAACACCATATATTTT	CAWRGTASGNTIYF
-	TRBJ2-2	TRBD2	TRBV7-9	TGTGCCAGCAGCTCCTATCAATGGGGGGGGAACACCGGGGAGCTGTTTTTT	CASSSYQWGGNTGELFF
few	TRBJ1-1	-	TRBV5-8	TGTGCCGGCTCTCAGGGACTGCCTGAAGCTTTCTTT	CAGSQGLPEAFF
-	TRBJ2-7	-	TRBV7-8	TGTGCCAGCAGCTTAGGGGCAGTAGGAGAGCAGTACTTC	CASSLGAVGEQYF
-	TRBJ2-7	TRBD2	TRBV9	TGTGCCAGCAGCGTAACAACTAGCGGGAGCGAGCAGTACTTC	CASSVTTSGSEQYF
-	TRBJ1-5	-	TRBV9	TGTGCCAGCAGCGTTTCCTACAATCAGCCCCAGCATTTT	CASSVSYNQPQHF
-	TRBJ2-1	-	TRBV6-5	TGTGCCAGCAGTTACTTAGGGGGCTCCTACAATGAGCAGTTCTTC	CASSYLGGSYNEQFF
-	TRBJ2-5	TRBD2	TRBV11-2	TGTGCCAGCAGCTTAAACTTAGCGGGAAGTTCCGAGACCCAGTACTTC	CASSLNLAGSSETQYF
-	TRBJ2-7	TRBD1	TRBV5-4	TGTGCCAGCAGCGTCTACAGGGGCTCCTACGAGCAGTACTTC	CASSVYRGSYEQYF
-	TRBJ1-3	TRBD1	TRBV15	TGTGCCACCAGCAGAGTCCGGACAGGGTCTGGAAACACCATATATTTT	CATSRVRTGSGNTIYF